The present T cell receptor (beta chain) was sequenced within a study of beta chain features in type 1 diabetes (dated by TCRdb to between 2018 and 2020). Regarding the study in general: Mean age, gender distribution, total cell number and subset yield were not different between patients and healthy donors. Naive and central memory subsets were obtained from all 30 or so donors, but regulatory and stem cell-like memory subsets were isolated from only 8 patients and roughly 8 healthy donors. A total of 107,917,701 sorted cells were examined across all samples, and RNA yield correlated strongly with the number of cells per subset. In the study, recently diagnosed type 1 diabetes patients and matched healthy donors were compared on the TCRB repertoires of their sorted circulating CD4+ T cell subsets.

Study-level results and caveats: At VDJ recombination sites, patients with type 1 diabetes made fewer insertions and deleted more nucleotides, a pattern implying thymic rearrangement abnormalities. Sequencing cDNA rather than genomic DNA could over-represent highly expressing activated cells, although activation and CD3 levels did not differ between groups. Because small numbers of individuals were included in the HLA sub-analyses, any influence of HLA type on TCRB rearrangement was left unresolved. A moderate but significant shortening of TCRB CDR3 length was observed in type 1 diabetes patients in all four CD4+ subsets. Shorter templates might be favored by PCR, yet because patient and control samples were amplified and corrected together, any such skew would affect both groups equally. Naive, central memory and regulatory TCRB repertoires appeared more similar among patients than among healthy donors.

About this clone itself: It has no known antigen specificity. Base qualities are not provided; no much larger clone lies one nucleotide away.

The entire isolated RNA was reverse transcribed using the High Capacity cDNA Reverse Transcription Kit, and thus expressed TCRB transcripts were sequenced. Deep immunoSEQ sequencing was performed on naive, central memory and regulatory T cell samples, with an average of about 3.57 million total reads per sample. Sorted cells were lysed in RLT buffer and RNA was extracted with DNase-treated RNeasy Micro or Mini kits, depending on cell number. Each cell subset was processed on its own to prevent cross-contamination, while patient and healthy donor samples were processed together. The immunoSEQ multiplex PCR was used to amplify TCRB sequences from cDNA, generating 87-bp fragments that spanned the CDR3 region. Sequencing of the amplicons was performed on the Illumina HiSeq platform. For the original study's pipeline: Synthetic template baselines were used to correct PCR bias computationally, reads within Hamming distance 2 were collapsed, and singletons that could not be merged were discarded. Reads were aligned against IMGT to assign V, D and J genes, CDR3 length and insertions or deletions at six rearrangement sites. Within each subset, clonotype counts were normalized to sorted cell number, and only after that were true diversity and Gini coefficients computed with the tcR R package. The overlap coefficient, calculated on TCRB nucleotide sequences, was used to measure repertoire sharing. Out-of-frame TCRB sequences from naive cells were analyzed to stand in for the pre-selection repertoire. The immuneACCESS repertoire file appears here via TCRdb, limited to in-frame rearrangements. These files lack a portion of the clones; in checked studies, under half of the deficit traces to unresolved V genes, and the cause of the others is not known. That table gives V, J and clone size, and the DNA gave D and trimming. The sample table contains 600,000 to 750,000 clones; only one count was recorded for around 11% of them. The top ten hold around 0.12% of the sample.

A single peripheral blood draw of around 120 mL on average was collected from each donor into heparinised tubes. Naive, central memory, regulatory and stem cell-like memory CD4+ T cells were sorted on a BD FACSAria II using a panel including CD45RO, CCR7, CD25, CD127, CD95 and CD27. A purity above 98% was achieved for all sorted populations. Right away, PBMCs were isolated by Lymphoprep density gradient centrifugation and were stained directly, with no culture step. So that batch effects would be minimized, each experiment stained and sorted samples in pairs, pairing one healthy donor with one patient. This receptor was taken from a man aged 25-45 years with type 1 diabetes. Source material: naive CD4+ T cells from blood. In light of the paper, this sample's cell subset or site label describes: true naive CD4+ T cells.

The nucleotide sequence reads as follows: TGTGCCAGCAGCTTGGGGACAGAACCTCCCAATCAGCCCCAGCATTTT. It translates to CASSLGTEPPNQPQHF. In this chain, TRBV13 is recombined with TRBJ1-5, and TRBD1 matches 7 of the central bases. Counted from cysteine to phenylalanine, this CDR3 has 16 amino acids. CDR3 DNA only is kept here, 48 bases in frame from base 1. CDR1 and CDR2 were assigned from the germline V gene (reference sequence) as PRHDT and FYEKMQ. The junction shows trimming of 3 bases on V and 3 bases on J, and the gene matches do not reach 8 bases of it.